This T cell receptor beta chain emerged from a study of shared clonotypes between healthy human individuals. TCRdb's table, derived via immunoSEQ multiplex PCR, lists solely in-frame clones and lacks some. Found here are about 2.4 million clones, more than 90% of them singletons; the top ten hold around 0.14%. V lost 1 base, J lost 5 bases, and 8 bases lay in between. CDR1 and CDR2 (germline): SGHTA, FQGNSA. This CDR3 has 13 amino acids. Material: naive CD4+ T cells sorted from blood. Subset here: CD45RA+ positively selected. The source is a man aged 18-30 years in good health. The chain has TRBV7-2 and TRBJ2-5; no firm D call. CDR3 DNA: TGTGCCAGCAGCTTAGTTCCGGCGGAGACCCAGTACTTC. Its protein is CASSLVPAETQYF.